This TCR beta chain was captured by sequencing in a study of OX40 agonist ivuxolimab in advanced cancers. Study context: Clinicians treated patients with ivuxolimab, an agonistic anti-OX40 (CD134) antibody. Melanoma, hepatocellular carcinoma, head and neck or renal cell cancer occurred in dose-escalation patients. From roughly 23 to 90 years was the age range, with a mean of about 54 years, and approximately 84% were male. Study results and caveats: Among the lowest peripheral clonal expansion occurred in 0.1-3.0 mg/kg partial responders.

Here immunoSEQ multiplex PCR was the method, and the copy in TCRdb shows in-frame clones only, minus some. The data show about 54,000 clones, with 70% to 90% seen just once and 1.2% held by the top ten. The CDR3 loop spans 16 amino acids. V trimming: 4 bases; J trimming: 4 bases; junction bases outside the gene matches: 10. Germline-derived CDR1 and CDR2 are MGHRA and YSYEKL. On this clone: Antigen specificity is unknown.

This receptor was taken from an adult with an advanced solid tumor such as melanoma, head and neck, liver or kidney cancer. The sequences come from CD4+ or CD8+ T cells sorted from blood, collected in a trial of the OX40 agonist ivuxolimab. The chain recombines TRBV4-1 with TRBJ1-2, with TRBD1 identical over 9 bases. The DNA of the CDR3 is TGCGCCAGCAGCCGCCCCCGGGACAGGGCCGTCTATGGCTACACCTTC. Translated: CASSRPRDRAVYGYTF.